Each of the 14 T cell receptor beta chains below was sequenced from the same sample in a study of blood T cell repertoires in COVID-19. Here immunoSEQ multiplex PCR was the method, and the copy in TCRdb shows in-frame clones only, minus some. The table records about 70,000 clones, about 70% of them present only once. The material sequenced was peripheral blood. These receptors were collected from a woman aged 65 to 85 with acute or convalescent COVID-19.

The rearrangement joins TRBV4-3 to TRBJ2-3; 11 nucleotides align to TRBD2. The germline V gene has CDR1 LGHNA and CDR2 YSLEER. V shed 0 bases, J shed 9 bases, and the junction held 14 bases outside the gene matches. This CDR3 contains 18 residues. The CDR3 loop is CASSQDTSGSGRAETQYF. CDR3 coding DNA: TGCGCCAGCAGCCAAGATACCTCAGGTAGCGGGAGGGCCGAAACGCAGTATTTT.

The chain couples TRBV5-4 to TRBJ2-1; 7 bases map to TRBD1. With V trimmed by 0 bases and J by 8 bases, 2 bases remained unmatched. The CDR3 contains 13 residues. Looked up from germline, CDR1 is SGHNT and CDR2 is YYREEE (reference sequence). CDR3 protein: CASSLEGQYEQFF. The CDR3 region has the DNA TGTGCCAGCAGCTTGGAGGGACAGTATGAGCAGTTCTTC.

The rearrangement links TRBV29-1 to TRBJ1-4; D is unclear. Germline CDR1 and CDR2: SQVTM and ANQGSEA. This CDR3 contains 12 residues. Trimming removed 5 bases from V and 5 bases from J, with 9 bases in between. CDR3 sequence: CSVRGLNEKLFF. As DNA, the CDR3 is TGCAGCGTTCGGGGATTAAATGAAAAACTGTTTTTT.

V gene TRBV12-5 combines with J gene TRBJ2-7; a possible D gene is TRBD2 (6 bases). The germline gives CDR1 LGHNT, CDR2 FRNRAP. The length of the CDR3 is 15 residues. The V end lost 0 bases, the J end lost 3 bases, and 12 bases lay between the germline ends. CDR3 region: CASGLVRLGGYEQYF. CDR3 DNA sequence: TGTGCTAGTGGTTTGGTGAGACTAGGCGGCTACGAGCAGTACTTC.

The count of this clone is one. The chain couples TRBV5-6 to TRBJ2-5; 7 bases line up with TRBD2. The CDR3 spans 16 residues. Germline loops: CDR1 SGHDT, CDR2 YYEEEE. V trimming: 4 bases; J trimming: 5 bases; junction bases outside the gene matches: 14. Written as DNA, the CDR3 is TGTGCCAGCAGCACAACCGGTGGGGGGGTGGAGGAGACCCAGTACTTC. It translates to CASSTTGGGVEETQYF.

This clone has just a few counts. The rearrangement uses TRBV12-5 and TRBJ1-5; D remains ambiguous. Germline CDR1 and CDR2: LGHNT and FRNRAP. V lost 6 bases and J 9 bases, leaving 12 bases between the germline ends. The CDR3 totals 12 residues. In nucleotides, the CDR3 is TGTGCTAGTGGCCCGGAGGGTCGGCCCCAGCATTTT. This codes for CASGPEGRPQHF.

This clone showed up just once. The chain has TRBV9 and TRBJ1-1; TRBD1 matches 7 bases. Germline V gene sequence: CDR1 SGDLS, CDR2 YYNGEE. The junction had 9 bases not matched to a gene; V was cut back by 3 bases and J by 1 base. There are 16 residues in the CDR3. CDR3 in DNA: TGTGCCAGCAGCGCGTCGTGGACAGGAGGGAACACTGAAGCTTTCTTT. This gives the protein CASSASWTGGNTEAFF. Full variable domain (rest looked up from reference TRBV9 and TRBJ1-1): DSGVTQTPKHLITATGQRVTLRCSPRSGDLSVYWYQQSLDQGLQFLIQYYNGEERAKGNILERFSAQQFPDLHSELNLSSLELGDSALYFCASSASWTGGNTEAFFGQGTRLTVV.

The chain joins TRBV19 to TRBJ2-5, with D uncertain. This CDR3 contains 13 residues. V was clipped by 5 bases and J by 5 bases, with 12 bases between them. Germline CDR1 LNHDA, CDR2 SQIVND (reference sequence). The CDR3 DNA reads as TGTGCCAGTAGTCCAGGCCCGGTTGAGACCCAGTACTTC. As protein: CASSPGPVETQYF.

CDR3 in DNA: TGTGCCAGCAAAGACCCGGGACAGGGGAACACCGGGGAGCTGTTTTTT. It translates to CASKDPGQGNTGELFF. This sequence joins TRBV27 and TRBJ2-2, with TRBD1 matching over 9 bases. V was clipped by 7 bases and J by 1 base; unmatched bases: 7. CDR1 and CDR2 from the germline V gene are MNHEY and SMNVEV (reference sequence). This CDR3 has 16 residues.

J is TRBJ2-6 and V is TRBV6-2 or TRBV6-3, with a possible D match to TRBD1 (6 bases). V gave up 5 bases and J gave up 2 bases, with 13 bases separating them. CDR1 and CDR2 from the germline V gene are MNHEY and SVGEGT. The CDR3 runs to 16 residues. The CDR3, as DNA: TGTGCCAGCAGTCATATAGGGGGAGCTGGGGCCAACGTCCTGACTTTC. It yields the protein CASSHIGGAGANVLTF.

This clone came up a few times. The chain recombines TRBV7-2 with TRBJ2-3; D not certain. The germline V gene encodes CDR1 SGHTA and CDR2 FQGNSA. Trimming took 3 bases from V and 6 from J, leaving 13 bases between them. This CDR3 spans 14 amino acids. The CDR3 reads CASSLTSNEDTQYF. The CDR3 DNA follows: TGTGCCAGCAGCTTGACTTCCAATGAGGATACGCAGTATTTT.

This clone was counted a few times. The CDR3 DNA is TGTGCCAGCAGCCCACCCCCGCCGGGGGGCATCGGAAAACTGTTTTTT. This codes for CASSPPPPGGIGKLFF. The chain carries TRBV28 and TRBJ1-4; a possible D gene is TRBD1 (6 bases). Trimming took 6 bases from V and 10 from J, leaving 24 bases between them. CDR3 length: 16 residues. The germline CDR1 and CDR2 sequences are MDHEN and SYDVKM.

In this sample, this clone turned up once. Here the CDR3 reads CATSRGRQGGVNEQFF. CDR3 bases: TGTGCCACCAGCAGAGGGCGGCAGGGTGGGGTGAATGAGCAGTTCTTC. The chain employs TRBV15 and TRBJ2-1, with D possibly TRBD1 on 5 matching bases. The CDR3 runs 16 residues. Trimming stripped 1 base from V and 7 bases from J, with 17 bases between. Germline V CDR1 and CDR2: LNHNV, YYDKDF (reference sequence). Looking up the rest from reference TRBV15 and TRBJ2-1 gives the full variable domain: DAMVIQNPRYQVTQFGKPVTLSCSQTLNHNVMYWYQQKSSQAPKLLFHYYDKDFNNEADTPDNFQSRRPNTSFCFLDIRSPGLGDTAMYLCATSRGRQGGVNEQFFGPGTRLTVL.

CDR3 loop: CASSLSRGPTDTQYF. The CDR3 DNA follows: TGTGCCAGCAGCTTGTCCAGGGGCCCCACAGATACGCAGTATTTT. The chain has TRBV7-3 and TRBJ2-3; D possibly corresponds to TRBD1 (6 bases). The germline gives CDR1 SGHTA, CDR2 FQGTGA. CDR3 length equals 15 residues. Between the trimmed V and J ends, which lost 3 bases and 2 bases, there was a span of 12 bases. Looking up the rest from reference TRBV7-3 and TRBJ2-3 gives the full variable domain: GAGVSQTPSNKVTEKGKYVELRCDPISGHTALYWYRQSLGQGPEFLIYFQGTGAADDSGLPNDRFFAVRPEGSVSTLKIQRTERGDSAVYLCASSLSRGPTDTQYFGPGTRLTVL.